This T cell receptor beta chain was sequenced during a study of cytomegalovirus exposure and HLA in healthy donors. The study's findings and limits: For most subjects, TCR beta sequences were reported to predict HLA-A and HLA-B alleles with accuracy.

Concerning this clone: Antigen specificity is unknown.

V gave up 5 bases and J gave up 3 bases; unmatched junction bases: 12. The germline V gene has CDR1 SGHVS and CDR2 FQNEAQ. The CDR3 extends over 17 amino acids. PCR used 60 Vbeta primers and 13 Jbeta primers. Sequencing used immunoSEQ multiplex PCR; TCRdb keeps in-frame clones, though not all of them. The data show some 140,000 clones, about 78% seen once. Unrecorded immune exposure was likely among donors, who were nominally healthy when sampled. The chain employs TRBV7-8 and TRBJ2-5, with 10 positions matching TRBD1. Sequencing used PBMCs. The sequence came from a man between 45 and 60 years old in good health and CMV-seronegative. The CDR3 DNA follows: TGTGCCAGCAGCCACGGGACAGGGGTTTGGGGCAAAGAGACCCAGTACTTC. Protein: CASSHGTGVWGKETQYF. The variable domain in full, with the rest retrieved from reference TRBV7-8 and TRBJ2-5, is GAGVSQSPRYKVAKRGQDVALRCDPISGHVSLFWYQQALGQGPEFLTYFQNEAQLDKSGLPSDRFFAERPEGSVSTLKIQRTQQEDSAVYLCASSHGTGVWGKETQYFGPGTRLLVL.